This TCR beta chain is from a study of blood T cell repertoires in COVID-19. The wider study: Sample material is recorded as cDNA or gDNA derived from T cells, B-cell-depleted T cells, or PBMCs.

J gave up 6 bases and V 8 bases, and 11 bases lay outside the gene matches. This CDR3 is built from 16 residues. From germline, CDR1 is WSHSY and CDR2 SAAADI. Assay: immunoSEQ multiplex PCR; the TCRdb copy retains only in-frame clones and omits some. The table lists some 490,000 clones, 80% to 90% of them singletons. Sequencing used peripheral blood. The gene calls are TRBV10-2 and TRBJ2-1; 12 nucleotides match TRBD2. This TCR was recovered from a human donor in a cohort sampled during active COVID-19. The CDR3 region has the DNA TGCGCCAGCCACAAGCCGCTAGCGGGAGGGCTCAATGAGCAGTTCTTC. Amino acid sequence: CASHKPLAGGLNEQFF.